One TCR beta chain is described in this entry. The target antigen is unknown. Each patient experienced a relapse that followed autologous stem cell transplantation, and brentuximab vedotin exposure varied. Isolated CD8+ T cells were derived from thawed PBMCs through magnetic negative selection. The entry originates in a study of PD-1 blockade in classical Hodgkin lymphoma. The method was immunoSEQ multiplex PCR; TCRdb's version includes in-frame clones alone and lacks a portion of them. The sample lists 25,000 to 30,000 clones; just over 85% were seen once. Whole-study results and caveats: Complete responders showed a baseline diversity that resembled the diversity of newly diagnosed patients. As was reported, newly diagnosed patients showed lower baseline TCR diversity than healthy donors did. A significant rise in TCR diversity by C4D1 was seen for CD4+ but not CD8+ cells.

The CDR3 is 15 residues long. With 3 bases removed from V and 2 bases from J, the gap between germline ends came to 13 bases. Germline CDR1 is MNHEY and CDR2 is SMNVEV (reference sequence). The chain is built from TRBV27 and TRBJ2-5; tentatively, D is TRBD1 or TRBD2 (5 bases each). The origin of this receptor is a human donor with classical Hodgkin lymphoma. The material was CD8+ T cells from blood, obtained at baseline. The DNA for the CDR3 is TGTGCCAGCAGTTTTGGGGGTCGAGTTCAAGAGACCCAGTACTTC. It encodes CASSFGGRVQETQYF.